The clone carrying this T cell receptor (beta chain) was seen repeatedly, ten times or more. The antigen remains unidentified. This record belongs to a study of T cells in Graves' hyperthyroidism and ophthalmopathy. General study findings and limits: Within blood appeared most thyroid clonotypes that had expanded above 0.001.

V was clipped by 10 bases and J by 4 bases; unmatched bases: 4. The CDR3 consists of 12 residues. From germline, CDR1 is LGHDT and CDR2 YNNKEL (reference sequence). The diagnoses drew upon clinical symptoms, serum thyroxine and TRAb, thyroid ultrasound and orbital computed tomography. Progressors' blood was drawn at hyperthyroidism diagnosis, before ophthalmopathy symptoms. RNA transcripts yielded amplified TCR beta CDR3 regions. HTBI primers were the set used in a first-round RT-PCR of the TCR CDR3. Via MiXCR, TCRdb re-called the multiplex PCR reads, giving one row per CDR3 protein. Among around 340,000 distinct CDR3 sequences, about 18% were seen once, and the ten largest hold roughly a third.

Input material: blood. The gene calls are TRBV3-1 and TRBJ2-3, with 8 nucleotides matching TRBD1. This clonotype originated in a woman between 25 and 40 years old with Graves' hyperthyroidism that later progressed to Graves' ophthalmopathy. CDR3 bases: TGTGCCACGGGACAGGATCCAGATACGCAGTATTTT. It specifies CATGQDPDTQYF.